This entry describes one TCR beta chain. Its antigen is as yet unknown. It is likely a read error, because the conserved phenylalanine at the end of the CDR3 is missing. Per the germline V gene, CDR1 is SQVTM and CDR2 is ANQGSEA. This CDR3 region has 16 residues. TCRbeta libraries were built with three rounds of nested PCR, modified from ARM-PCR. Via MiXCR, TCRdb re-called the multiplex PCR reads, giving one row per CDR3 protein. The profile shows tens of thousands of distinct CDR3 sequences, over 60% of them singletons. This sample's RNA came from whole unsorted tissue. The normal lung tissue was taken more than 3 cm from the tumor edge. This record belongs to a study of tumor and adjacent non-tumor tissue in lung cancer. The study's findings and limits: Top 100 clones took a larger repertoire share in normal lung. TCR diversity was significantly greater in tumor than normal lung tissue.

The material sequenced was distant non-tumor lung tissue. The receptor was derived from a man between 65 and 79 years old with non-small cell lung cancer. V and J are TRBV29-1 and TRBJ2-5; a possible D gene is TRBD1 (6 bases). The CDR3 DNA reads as TGCAGTGTCAATCCCTACCTCCAGACAGGTCAAGAGACCCAGTACTTG. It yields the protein CSVNPYLQTGQETQYL.